This T cell receptor beta chain emerged from a study of beta chain features in type 1 diabetes. Every isolated RNA sample was fully reverse transcribed, so sequencing captured expressed TCRB transcripts. Sequenced by immunoSEQ multiplex PCR; TCRdb stores in-frame clones only, minus some. The sample carries 810,000 or so clones, 17% recorded once. Germline V gene sequence: CDR1 MDHEN, CDR2 SYDVKM. This CDR3 has 15 amino acids. Trimming cost V 3 bases and J 2 bases, with 14 bases left between them. This clone has only a few counts. This TCR derives from a woman under 30 in good health. The chain has TRBV28 and TRBJ2-7; D call uncertain. Sequencing was performed on naive CD4+ T cells from blood. CDR3 nucleotides: TGTGCCAGCAGTTTTTTCACCAGGTCTCCCTACGAGCAGTACTTC. It translates to CASSFFTRSPYEQYF.